This T cell receptor beta chain was identified in a study of T cell responses to AZD1222 COVID-19 vaccine (dated by TCRdb to about 2021). Context from the whole study: AZD1222 recipients given second doses at about 4 weeks or at about 12 weeks were pooled, since spike-specific TCR depth and breadth were not found to differ between the two schedules. A total of more than 230 trial participants underwent TCR sequencing, of whom 200 to 220 had received two doses of AZD1222 and 26 had received two doses of the MenACWY control vaccine. Trial participants were enrolled by age into subgroups of 18-55, 56-69 and 70-plus years, and around 150, 29 and 61 TCR-sequenced participants, respectively, were included in these subgroups. Overall study outcomes, separate from this receptor: Reportedly, almost half of the unique spike-specific TCRs recognized epitopes lying outside the regions that are mutated in the B.1.351 and B.1.1.7 variants. Because no day 14 peak-response samples were available, the repertoires could be characterized only after the peak T cell response. In the small 56-69-year group, the increase in depth fell short of significance, most likely because of low power. After two AZD1222 doses, spike-specific TCR breadth and depth were significantly higher than at day 0 and than in MenACWY recipients. Participants were mostly white British, with more females than males. The authors suggested clonal diversity may have been underestimated. Conclusions about previously exposed vaccinees are limited because only a handful of AZD1222 recipients were SARS-CoV-2 seropositive at baseline. The vaccine-associated CD4 TCRs covered the entire spike protein, and the dominant responses fell in regions 160-218 and 743-854.

The meaning of the sample's time point label: baseline before first vaccination. Vaccinee samples were obtained from the UK trials COV001 and COV002, which included a single-blind randomized controlled phase 2/3 trial of AZD1222 (ChAdOx1 nCoV-19) in healthy adults. Trial participant PBMC samples were collected at day 0 and day 28 after the second dose for TCRbeta chain sequencing. Comment on this clone: No antigen is known for it. Base qualities are not provided; no much larger clone lies one nucleotide away.

The CDR3 regions of human TCRbeta chains were subjected to immunosequencing. On the authors' methods: Repertoire TCRs were matched against a reference library of SARS-CoV-2-specific TCRs generated with the MIRA antigen-specificity platform. Breadth was defined as the fraction of unique TCRs that were SARS-CoV-2-associated, and depth was defined as the fraction of total T cells that were SARS-CoV-2-associated. Using the MIRA data, every spike-specific TCR was mapped to the spike region that the TCR reacted to and assigned to either a CD4 or a CD8 class. Log10-transformed breadth and depth values were compared by one-way ANOVA with Sidak's multiple comparisons tests. As stored in TCRdb, this immuneACCESS dataset retains in-frame rearrangements with V and J assigned. A fraction of the clones does not appear; measured against another copy, unresolved V genes explain less than half of the discrepancy, and the remainder lacks a known reason. V, J and clone size reflect that table, while D and trimming were determined from the DNA. In all, the sample holds 130,000 or so clones, and over 90% of those were seen once. Roughly 7% of the sample lies in the top ten.

Via the germline V gene, CDR1 is ENHRY and CDR2 SYGVKD. Trimming removed 4 bases from V and 5 bases from J; the gene matches leave 14 bases unexplained. The CDR3 holds 17 amino acids from the cysteine to the phenylalanine. CDR3 DNA only is kept here, 51 bases in frame from base 1. The chain is made from TRBV10-3 and TRBJ2-4; TRBD2 lines up with 7 middle nucleotides. The TCR sequence derives from an adult in good health. This sample comprised peripheral blood, obtained on day 0 of AZD1222 vaccination. The DNA reads as follows: TGTGCCATCAGTGCCCTCGGGGCGGGAGAGAGGGAAAACATTCAGTACTTC. The encoded protein is CAISALGAGERENIQYF.